The clone carrying this TCR beta chain was observed at least ten times. Germline CDR1 SGHAT, CDR2 FQNNGV. The CDR3 length is 12 residues. V lost 5 bases and J lost 15, with 16 bases in between. The TCRbeta library incorporated unique molecular identifiers. One entry per CDR3 protein, called by TCRdb with MiXCR from the PCR reads. The sample consists of hundreds of thousands of distinct CDR3 sequences, under 15% of them appearing once. This sample stems from a study of T-cell reconstitution after alpha-beta-depleted transplantation in children. The chain has TRBV11-2 and TRBJ1-4, with D unresolved. Sequencing was performed on PBMCs, taken before TCRalphabeta/CD19-depleted stem cell transplant. The origin of this receptor is a girl aged 2-9 years with congenital amegakaryocytic thrombocytopenia, due to receive a stem cell transplant. The CDR3 DNA sequence: TGTGCCAGCAGCGCAAAGGCGCCGGCGGTGTTTTTT. This encodes CASSAKAPAVFF.